A selection of T cell receptor beta chains follows, all from one sample in a study of identical twins. TCRdb called the 5' RACE reads again in MiXCR, with one record for every CDR3 protein. The table has 500,000 to 650,000 distinct CDR3 sequences, 20% to 25% seen once. This same sample was also part of a study on yellow fever vaccine responses in identical twins.

Sequencing used CD4+ T cells sorted from blood. These receptors originate from a woman under 30 in good health. CDR3s include the opening cysteine and the closing phenylalanine or tryptophan. A D gene is named only where the DNA matches it firmly. Rows may omit the clone size; those that give it use once, few, many or a size class.

.	many	TRBJ2-2	TRBV5-1	TGCGCCAGCAGCCCCGACAGGGAGGTCACCGGGGAGCTGTTTTTT	CASSPDREVTGELFF
TRBD2	.	TRBJ2-2	TRBV9	TGTGCCAGCAGCGTAGCTGGCGGGGGGGGCACCGGGGAGCTGTTTTTT	CASSVAGGGGTGELFF
.	few	TRBJ1-5	TRBV3-1	TGTGCCAGCAGCCAAGCGGAGAACCAGCCCCAGCATTTT	CASSQAENQPQHF
TRBD1	.	TRBJ1-2	TRBV4-1	TGCGCCAGCAGCCTGGGACAGGGGGATAATGGCTACACCTTC	CASSLGQGDNGYTF
.	.	TRBJ2-3	TRBV2	TGTGCCAGCAAAAACGGGTTCCGCACAGATACGCAGTATTTT	CASKNGFRTDTQYF
.	few	TRBJ2-7	TRBV20-1	TGCAGTGCTAGAGTGGCGCTACAGTACGAGCAGTACTTC	CSARVALQYEQYF
.	.	TRBJ2-3	TRBV7-6	TGTGCCAGCAGCTTACCCGGACCATTTACTAGCACAGATACGCAGTATTTT	CASSLPGPFTSTDTQYF
TRBD1	.	TRBJ2-7	TRBV18	TGTGCCAGCTCCCCAACCGGGACAGTAACGATGCAGTACTTC	CASSPTGTVTMQYF
.	.	TRBJ2-1	TRBV29-1	TGCAGCGCCCAAAAGAGCTCCTACAATGAGCAGTTCTTC	CSAQKSSYNEQFF
.	few	TRBJ2-1	TRBV24-1	TGTGCCACCAGTGACTTCGGCCATGAGCAGTTCTTC	CATSDFGHEQFF
.	.	TRBJ2-2	TRBV10-3	TGTGCCATCAAGGTCGGGACGGCGAACACCGGGGAGCTGTTTTTT	CAIKVGTANTGELFF
.	.	TRBJ2-6	TRBV4-1	TGCGCCAGCAGCCACGAGGCTGGCGGGAGAGGGGGTGGGGCCAGCGTCCTGACTTTC	CASSHEAGGRGGGASVLTF
.	.	TRBJ1-4	TRBV29-1	TGCAGCGTTGTGGGTTTGGGTGAAAAACTGTTTTTT	CSVVGLGEKLFF
.	.	TRBJ2-7	TRBV6-5	TGTGCCAGCAGCTTATTCGGAACAGACGGCGAGCAGTACTTC	CASSLFGTDGEQYF
TRBD2	few	TRBJ2-2	TRBV24-1	TGTGCCACCAGTGACCCAGGGACTAGCGGTGAGCTGTTTTTT	CATSDPGTSGELFF
.	.	TRBJ1-1	TRBV5-1	TGCGCCAGCAGCTTGGTGGGATTAGAGGTATGGGGGGGGCCCACTGAAGCTTTCTTT	CASSLVGLEVWGGPTEAFF
TRBD1	.	TRBJ1-2	TRBV12-3/TRBV12-4	TGTGCCAGCAGAATATTCCCTTCGAACAGGGGGCCAGGTGGCTACACCTTC	CASRIFPSNRGPGGYTF
.	few	TRBJ2-2	TRBV20-1	TGCAGTGCCACTGCGTTCGGACTTTCGTCCACCGGGGAGCTGTTTTTT	CSATAFGLSSTGELFF
TRBD1	few	TRBJ2-1	TRBV9	TGTGCCAGCAGGACCGGGACAGGACGTAATGAGCAGTTCTTC	CASRTGTGRNEQFF
TRBD2	few	TRBJ2-2	TRBV4-2	TGTGCCAGCAGCCAAGGGACTAGCGGGAGTCAGACCGGGGAGCTGTTTTTT	CASSQGTSGSQTGELFF
.	.	TRBJ2-4	TRBV7-9	TGTGCCAGCAGCCCAGTTTCGATAGCCAAAAACATTCAGTACTTC	CASSPVSIAKNIQYF
.	few	TRBJ2-6	TRBV15	TGTGCCACCAGCAGAGGATCGAGCTCTGGGGCCAACGTCCTGACTTTC	CATSRGSSSGANVLTF
.	.	TRBJ2-2	TRBV5-1	TGCGCCAGCAGCCCAGACGACGGCACCGGGGAGCTGTTTTTT	CASSPDDGTGELFF
.	few	TRBJ2-7	TRBV2	TGTGCCAGCAGTGAAGGACTTACCTACGAGCAGTACTTC	CASSEGLTYEQYF
TRBD2	few	TRBJ2-2	TRBV5-1	TGCGCCAGCAGCAGAACTAGCGGGCTGAACACCGGGGAGCTGTTTTTT	CASSRTSGLNTGELFF
TRBD2	.	TRBJ2-2	TRBV11-2	TGTGCCAGCAGCTTCGGGAGGACTAGCAGAGCGAACACCGGGGAGCTGTTTTTT	CASSFGRTSRANTGELFF
.	few	TRBJ2-1	TRBV20-1	TGCAGTGCTAGAGATCCGACAGGAAGGTTTGTTGAGCAGTTCTTC	CSARDPTGRFVEQFF
.	.	TRBJ2-3	TRBV24-1	TGTGCCACCAGTGATTTAGGGCAGATTCTTGAAACGCAGTATTTT	CATSDLGQILETQYF
.	.	TRBJ2-1	TRBV7-9	TGTGCCAGCAGCTTAGCAACGGGGGAGCAGTTCTTC	CASSLATGEQFF
.	.	TRBJ2-1	TRBV27	TGTGCCAGCAGTTCAATATTACGGGGTCCCAATGAGCAGTTCTTC	CASSSILRGPNEQFF
TRBD2	.	TRBJ2-7	TRBV27	TGTGCCAGCTCCCCGTTTTATCCCGGACTAGCGGGATATCGGCAGTACTTC	CASSPFYPGLAGYRQYF
.	.	TRBJ2-3	TRBV3-1	TGTGCCAGCAGCCAAGACTACGTCAACACAGATACGCAGTATTTT	CASSQDYVNTDTQYF
.	many	TRBJ1-4	TRBV15	TGTGCCACCAGCAGAGGGACCGAAAAACTGTTTTTT	CATSRGTEKLFF
TRBD2	few	TRBJ2-1	TRBV28	TGTGCCAGCAGTTCTACCCCGGGACTAGGATACAATGAGCAGTTCTTC	CASSSTPGLGYNEQFF
TRBD1	.	TRBJ2-1	TRBV2	TGTGCCAGCTGTTCCCCCCTTAAGGGGGCCACCTCCTACAATGAGCAGTTCTTC	CASCSPLKGATSYNEQFF
.	.	TRBJ2-1	TRBV7-8	TGTGCCAGCAGCTTAGCGGTCGTACAGTTCTTC	CASSLAVVQFF
.	.	TRBJ2-3	TRBV20-1	TGCAGTGCTAGTTGGTCCAATTCGGATACGCAGTATTTT	CSASWSNSDTQYF
TRBD1	.	TRBJ1-4	TRBV7-3	TGTGCCAGCAGCTCCTCGTTTGCGGACAGGGGGGATGAAAAACTGTTTTTT	CASSSSFADRGDEKLFF
TRBD2	once	TRBJ2-7	TRBV7-8	TGTGCCAGCAGCGGGACTAGCGTGGGGGAGCAGTACTTC	CASSGTSVGEQYF
.	.	TRBJ2-1	TRBV20-1	TGCAGTGCTAGCGTCTCTAGCGTACCGATGTACAATGAGCAGTTCTTC	CSASVSSVPMYNEQFF
TRBD2	.	TRBJ2-5	TRBV12-3/TRBV12-4	TGTGCCAGCAGAGGGGAGGGAAAATCGTACTTC	CASRGEGKSYF
.	few	TRBJ1-1	TRBV27	TGTGCCAGCAGTTTATTGGGGGCGAGGAGCACTGAAGCTTTCTTT	CASSLLGARSTEAFF
.	.	TRBJ2-3	TRBV29-1	TGCAGCGTCTACTCCGATACGCAGTATTTT	CSVYSDTQYF
.	few	TRBJ1-1	TRBV3-1	TGTGCCAGCAGCTCGACCCCGAACACTGAAGCTTTCTTT	CASSSTPNTEAFF